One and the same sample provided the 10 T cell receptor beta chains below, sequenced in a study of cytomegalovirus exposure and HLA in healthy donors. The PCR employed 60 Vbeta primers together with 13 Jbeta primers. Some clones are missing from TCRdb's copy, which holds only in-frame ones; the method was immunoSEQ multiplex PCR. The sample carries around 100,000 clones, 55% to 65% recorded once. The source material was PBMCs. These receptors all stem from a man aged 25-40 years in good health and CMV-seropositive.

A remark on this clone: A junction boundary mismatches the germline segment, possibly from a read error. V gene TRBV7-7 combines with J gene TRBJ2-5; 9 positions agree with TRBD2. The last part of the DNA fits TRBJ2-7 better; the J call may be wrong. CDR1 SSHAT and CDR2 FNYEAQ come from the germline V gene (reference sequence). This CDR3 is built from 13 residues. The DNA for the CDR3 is TGTGCTAGCAGCCCGGCGGGGGGGTACGAGCAGTACTTC. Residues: CASSPAGGYEQYF.

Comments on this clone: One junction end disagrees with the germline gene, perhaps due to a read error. This CDR3 reads CSARRRTEAFF. The CDR3 nucleotides are TGCAGTGCTAGGAGACGGACTGAAGCCTTCTTT. V is TRBV20-1 and J is TRBJ1-1; D gene unclear. Germline values: CDR1 DFQATT, CDR2 SNEGSKA (reference sequence). This CDR3 is built from 11 residues.

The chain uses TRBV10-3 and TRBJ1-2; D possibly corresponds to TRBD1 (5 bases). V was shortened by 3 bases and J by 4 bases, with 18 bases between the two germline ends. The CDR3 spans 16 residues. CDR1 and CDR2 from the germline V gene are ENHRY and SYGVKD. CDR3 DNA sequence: TGTGCCATCAGTGATTCCGGAGGGGAGGCAAGCTATGGCTACACCTTC. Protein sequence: CAISDSGGEASYGYTF.

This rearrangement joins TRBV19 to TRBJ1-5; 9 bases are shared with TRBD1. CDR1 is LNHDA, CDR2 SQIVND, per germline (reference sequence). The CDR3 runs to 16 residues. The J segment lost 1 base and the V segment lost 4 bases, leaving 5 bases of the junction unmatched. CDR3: CASSSTGGWSNQPQHF. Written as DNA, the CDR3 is TGTGCCAGTAGTAGTACAGGGGGCTGGAGCAATCAGCCCCAGCATTTT.

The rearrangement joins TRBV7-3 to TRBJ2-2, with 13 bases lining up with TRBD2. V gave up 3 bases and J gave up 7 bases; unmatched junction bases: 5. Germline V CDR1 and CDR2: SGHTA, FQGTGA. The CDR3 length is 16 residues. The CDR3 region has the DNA TGTGCCAGCAGCTTCACTAGCGGGGGGGCATTCGGGGAGCTGTTTTTT. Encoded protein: CASSFTSGGAFGELFF.

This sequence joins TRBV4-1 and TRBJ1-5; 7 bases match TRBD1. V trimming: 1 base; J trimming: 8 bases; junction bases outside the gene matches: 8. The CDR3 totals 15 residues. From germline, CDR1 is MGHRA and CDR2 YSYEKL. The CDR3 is CASSQGRGRVEPQHF. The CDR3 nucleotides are TGCGCCAGCAGCCAAGGGAGGGGGCGCGTGGAGCCCCAGCATTTT.

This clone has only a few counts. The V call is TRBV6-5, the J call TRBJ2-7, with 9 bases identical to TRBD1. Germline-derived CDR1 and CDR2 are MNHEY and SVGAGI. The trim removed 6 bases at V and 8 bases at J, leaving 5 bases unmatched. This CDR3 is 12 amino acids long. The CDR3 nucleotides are TGTGCCAGCAGGCAACAGGGGGCCCAGCAGTACTTC. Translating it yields CASRQQGAQQYF.

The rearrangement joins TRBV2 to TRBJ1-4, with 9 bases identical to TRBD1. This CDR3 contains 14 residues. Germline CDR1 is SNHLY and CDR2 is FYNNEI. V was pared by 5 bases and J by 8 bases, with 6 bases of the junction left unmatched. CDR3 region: CASSLDRGGEKLFF. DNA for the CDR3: TGTGCCAGCAGTCTGGACAGGGGTGGCGAAAAACTGTTTTTT. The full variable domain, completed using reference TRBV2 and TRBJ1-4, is EPEVTQTPSHQVTQMGQEVILRCVPISNHLYFYWYRQILGQKVEFLVSFYNNEISEKSEIFDDQFSVERPDGSNFTLKIRSTKLEDSAMYFCASSLDRGGEKLFFGSGTQLSVL.

This CDR3 reads CASSPEQGNYGYTF. CDR3 nucleotides: TGTGCCAGCTCACCAGAGCAGGGGAACTATGGCTACACCTTC. The chain carries TRBV18 and TRBJ1-2; D is possibly TRBD1 (6 bases). In germline, CDR1 is KGHSH, CDR2 LQKENI. Between the trimmed V and J ends, which lost 2 bases and 2 bases, there was a span of 9 bases. The CDR3 is 14 amino acids.

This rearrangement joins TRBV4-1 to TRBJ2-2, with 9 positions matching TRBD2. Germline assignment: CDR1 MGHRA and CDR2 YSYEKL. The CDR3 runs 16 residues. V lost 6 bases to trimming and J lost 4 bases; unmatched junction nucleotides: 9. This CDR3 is CASRLAGGPSTGELFF. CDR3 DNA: TGCGCCAGCAGACTCGCGGGGGGGCCCAGCACCGGGGAGCTGTTTTTT.